A single sample is the source of the 32 T cell receptor beta chains below, sequenced in a study of T cell responses to AZD1222 COVID-19 vaccine. Method: immunoSEQ multiplex PCR; TCRdb's copy keeps in-frame clones and lacks some. Counted here are about 170,000 clones, about nine tenths occurring once; the ten biggest clones make up 2.5% to 3.5%. The sequencing used peripheral blood, collected on day 0 of AZD1222 vaccination. All receptors come from an adult in good health.

This clone has only one observation. The rearrangement links TRBV5-6 to TRBJ1-2, with D perhaps TRBD1 (5 bases). CDR3 length: 13 residues. With 6 bases removed from V and 4 bases from J, the gap between germline ends came to 13 bases. Germline V lookup: CDR1 SGHDT, CDR2 YYEEEE. For the CDR3, the DNA is TGTGCCAGCAAAAGTTCGGGGGGCTATGGCTACACCTTC. Its translation is CASKSSGGYGYTF.

This clone has just one count. The chain is built from TRBV7-9 and TRBJ1-1; 7 nucleotides match TRBD1. V lost 5 bases to trimming and J lost 1 base; unmatched junction nucleotides: 7. CDR1 SEHNR and CDR2 FQNEAQ come from the germline V gene (reference sequence). This CDR3 has 15 amino acids. The CDR3: CASSTRDSQNTEAFF. CDR3 coding DNA: TGTGCCAGCAGCACCCGGGACAGCCAGAACACTGAAGCTTTCTTT.

The chain couples TRBV5-1 to TRBJ2-5, with 8 bases matching TRBD2. The CDR3 covers 15 residues. J lost 4 bases, V lost 0 bases, and 5 bases had no gene match. Per germline, CDR1 SGHRS and CDR2 YFSETQ. The chain's CDR3 is CASSLGVAGGETQYF. The CDR3 nucleotides read TGCGCCAGCAGCTTGGGTGTGGCGGGAGGAGAGACCCAGTACTTC.

The genes are TRBV5-1 and TRBJ2-2; TRBD2 matches at 13 bases. CDR1 and CDR2 from the germline V gene are SGHRS and YFSETQ. With 7 bases clipped from V and 3 bases from J, the junction kept 3 bases outside the gene matches. CDR3 length equals 15 residues. CDR3 in amino acids: CASRLAGGYTGELFF. CDR3 DNA: TGCGCCAGCCGACTAGCGGGGGGATACACCGGGGAGCTGTTTTTT.

This chain joins TRBV7-9 and TRBJ2-7; the D is unclear. CDR3 length: 12 residues. Trimming cost V 1 base and J 6 bases, with 7 bases left between them. CDR1 and CDR2 from the germline V gene are SEHNR and FQNEAQ (reference sequence). CDR3 residues: CASSLVWGEQYF. CDR3 nucleotides: TGTGCCAGCAGCTTAGTCTGGGGCGAGCAGTACTTC.

The chain has TRBV4-2 and TRBJ2-3; TRBD2 matches at 7 bases. The junction had 10 bases not matched to a gene; V was cut back by 1 base and J by 6 bases. The CDR3 spans 16 residues. Germline V lookup: CDR1 LGHNA, CDR2 YNFKEQ. CDR3 DNA: TGTGCCAGCAGCCAAGGTAATAGCGGGTCCATCGATACGCAGTATTTT. Translation gives CASSQGNSGSIDTQYF.

The chain is built from TRBV6-4 and TRBJ2-7; D unclear. The germline V and J ends were trimmed by 2 bases and 0 bases, with 14 bases remaining between them. The CDR3 has 16 amino acids. Germline V gene data show CDR1 as MRHNA and CDR2 as SNTAGT. CDR3 protein: CASSDVPLGRSYEQYF. The CDR3 region has the DNA TGTGCCAGCAGTGACGTCCCCTTGGGCCGCTCCTACGAGCAGTACTTC.

The chain combines TRBV4-1 with TRBJ1-5; TRBD1 agrees at 9 bases. The CDR3 has 16 residues. CDR1 is MGHRA and CDR2 is YSYEKL in the germline V gene. The trim removed 5 bases at V and 6 bases at J, leaving 11 bases unmatched. This chain's CDR3 is CASSTGQGTSSQPQHF. CDR3 DNA: TGCGCCAGCAGCACAGGACAGGGGACCTCAAGTCAGCCCCAGCATTTT.

The chain recombines TRBV5-6 with TRBJ1-1, with 8 bases identical to TRBD1. This CDR3 has 13 residues. Trimming cost V 4 bases and J 6 bases; bases outside gene matches: 5. CDR1 is SGHDT, CDR2 YYEEEE, per germline. In DNA, the CDR3 is TGTGCCAGCAGCAGCAGGGGGCGGGCTGAAGCTTTCTTT. Residues: CASSSRGRAEAFF.

This clone was detected once. The chain employs TRBV4-3 and TRBJ1-4; 11 nucleotides line up with TRBD1. V lost 2 bases and J lost 9; bases outside the gene matches: 8. CDR3 length: 16 residues. Per germline, CDR1 LGHNA and CDR2 YSLEER. CDR3 loop: CASSQRDRGRAKKLFF. CDR3 sequence (DNA): TGCGCCAGCAGCCAAAGGGACAGGGGGAGGGCGAAAAAACTGTTTTTT.

The chain employs TRBV3-1 (or the pseudogene TRBV3-2) and TRBJ1-2; D gene uncertain. In germline, CDR1 is LGHDT, CDR2 YNNKEL (reference sequence). The CDR3 length is 14 residues. With 6 bases removed from V and 4 bases from J, the gap between germline ends came to 15 bases. CDR3: CASRGTDGPYGYTF. In DNA form, the CDR3 reads TGTGCCAGCAGAGGAACGGACGGACCCTATGGCTACACCTTC.

This clone was counted a few times. The CDR3 DNA follows: TGTGCCAGCAGTTCGAACGGCCTCTACGAGCAGTACTTC. This codes for CASSSNGLYEQYF. The chain links TRBV6-2 or TRBV6-3 to TRBJ2-7; unclear D gene. The CDR3 totals 13 residues. Trimming cost V 4 bases and J 3 bases, with 10 bases left between them. The germline V gene has CDR1 MNHEY and CDR2 SVGEGT.

This chain connects TRBV5-1 to TRBJ1-1, with TRBD1 identical over 7 bases. The CDR3 is made up of 13 amino acids. V shed 4 bases and J 4 bases; nucleotides not matched to a gene: 4. The V gene's germline CDR1 is SGHRS and CDR2 YFSETQ. The CDR3 reads CASSPTGSTEAFF. The DNA of the CDR3 is TGCGCCAGCAGCCCGACAGGGAGCACTGAAGCTTTCTTT.

V usage is TRBV6-1 and J usage is TRBJ2-7, with D possibly being TRBD1 or TRBD2 (5 bases each). The V end lost 2 bases, the J end lost 6 bases, and 14 bases lay between the germline ends. In germline, CDR1 is MNHNS, CDR2 SASEGT. The CDR3 extends over 14 amino acids. CDR3 loop: CASSELQGGGEQYF. CDR3 in DNA: TGTGCCAGCAGTGAATTGCAGGGTGGGGGCGAGCAGTACTTC.

The J gene is TRBJ1-2, the V gene TRBV9; no definite D call. V shed 7 bases and J shed 13 bases, with 14 bases lying between them. Germline V CDR1 and CDR2: SGDLS, YYNGEE. This CDR3 has 10 residues. The CDR3 loop is CASPPDTITF. Here the CDR3 DNA reads TGTGCCAGCCCCCCAGACACTATCACCTTC.

This clone was counted between two and nine times. The chain employs TRBV5-5 and TRBJ1-1; no clear D. Germline V gene sequence: CDR1 SGHKS, CDR2 YYEKEE (reference sequence). The length of the CDR3 is 12 residues. The V gene lost 4 bases and the J gene lost 8 bases, with 12 bases spanning the gap. In nucleotides, the CDR3 is TGTGCCAGCAGCCCTGACTCAGGAGAAGCTTTCTTT. Translated, it gives CASSPDSGEAFF.

The chain recombines TRBV7-9 with TRBJ1-2; 12 bases align to TRBD1. J was trimmed by 4 bases and V by 2 bases; bases with no gene match: 5. Germline V gene sequence: CDR1 SEHNR, CDR2 FQNEAQ (reference sequence). This CDR3 region has 16 residues. CDR3 residues: CASSLPGQGAIYGYTF. CDR3 bases: TGTGCCAGCAGCTTACCGGGACAGGGGGCAATCTATGGCTACACCTTC.

The chain joins TRBV6-2 or TRBV6-3 to TRBJ2-7; 8 bases are shared with TRBD2. Germline V gene data show CDR1 as MNHEY and CDR2 as SVGEGT. The V and J ends lost 2 bases and 7 bases, in that order; junction bases with no gene match: 10. CDR3 length equals 15 residues. This CDR3 reads CASSYSGGILGEQYF. In DNA form, the CDR3 reads TGTGCCAGCAGTTACAGCGGGGGTATTTTGGGGGAGCAGTACTTC.

As DNA, the CDR3 is TGTGCCACCTGGACCGGACAGGGTCCCACCGGGGAGCTGTTTTTT. Residues: CATWTGQGPTGELFF. The J gene is TRBJ2-2, the V gene TRBV15; 8 positions agree with TRBD1. Per the germline V gene, CDR1 is LNHNV and CDR2 is YYDKDF (reference sequence). J lost 4 bases, V lost 8 bases, and 9 bases had no gene match. This CDR3 has 15 amino acids.

V usage is TRBV7-2 and J usage is TRBJ2-7, with D perhaps TRBD1 or TRBD2 (6 bases each). V shed 3 bases and J shed 5 bases, with 11 bases lying between them. The CDR3 is made up of 13 amino acids. Germline V gives CDR1 SGHTA, CDR2 FQGNSA. This CDR3 reads CASSLEGHDEQYF. CDR3 coding DNA: TGTGCCAGCAGCTTGGAGGGACATGACGAGCAGTACTTC.

The rearrangement joins TRBV27 to TRBJ1-4; 10 bases are a match to TRBD1. CDR1 and CDR2 (germline): MNHEY, SMNVEV (reference sequence). Trimming took 10 bases from V and 7 from J; bases not matched to a gene: 6. There are 13 residues in the CDR3. The CDR3 sequence: CATRTGGVEKLFF. CDR3 sequence (DNA): TGTGCCACCCGGACAGGGGGGGTTGAAAAACTGTTTTTT.

The rearrangement uses TRBV7-3 and TRBJ1-3, with D perhaps matching TRBD1 (5 bases). The CDR3 runs to 16 residues. CDR1 SGHTA and CDR2 FQGTGA come from the germline V gene. V was cut by 2 bases and J by 5 bases, with 16 bases left in between. CDR3 loop: CASSLSGRDGRNTIYF. The CDR3 DNA reads as TGTGCCAGCAGCTTATCGGGCCGGGACGGCCGAAACACCATATATTTT.

The chain carries TRBV27 and TRBJ2-1; 10 bases are shared with TRBD2. V shed 5 bases, J shed 7 bases, and the junction held 17 bases outside the gene matches. The CDR3 has 18 residues. Germline-derived CDR1 and CDR2 are MNHEY and SMNVEV (reference sequence). The CDR3: CASSPVILAGAQWNEQFF. The CDR3 DNA sequence: TGTGCCAGCAGTCCCGTTATTCTAGCGGGGGCCCAATGGAATGAGCAGTTCTTC.

The chain links TRBV19 to TRBJ1-5, with a possible D match to TRBD1 (6 bases). Trimming left V 7 bases short and J 1 base short, with 17 bases between. The V gene's germline CDR1 is LNHDA and CDR2 SQIVND (reference sequence). This CDR3 has 16 residues. DNA of the CDR3: TGTGCCAGTAACCCACCTAGGACAGCGAGCAATCAGCCCCAGCATTTT. This gives the protein CASNPPRTASNQPQHF.

The J gene is TRBJ1-2, the V gene TRBV21-1; TRBD1 reflects the table's D call only, with no check against the DNA. TRBV21-1 is reported as a pseudogene. The CDR3 totals 17 residues. CDR3 DNA: TGTGCCAGCAGCAAGGGGGACAGGGTCCAAGTGGACTATGGCTACACCTTC. It encodes CASSKGDRVQVDYGYTF.

The chain has TRBV7-7 and TRBJ2-1; possible D gene TRBD2, 5 bases. V was clipped by 5 bases and J by 5 bases, with 10 bases between them. The CDR3 has 13 amino acids. Germline assignment: CDR1 SSHAT and CDR2 FNYEAQ (reference sequence). CDR3 nucleotides: TGTGCCAGCAGCGTCCGAGCGGACAATGAGCAGTTCTTC. Translation: CASSVRADNEQFF.

The V and J genes are TRBV7-6 and TRBJ2-7; 7 bases match TRBD2. Germline assignment: CDR1 SGHVS and CDR2 FNYEAQ. V shed 1 base, J shed 1 base, and the junction held 4 bases outside the gene matches. This CDR3 is built from 15 residues. The CDR3 is CASSLEASGSYEQYF. In nucleotides, the CDR3 is TGTGCCAGCAGCTTAGAAGCTAGCGGATCCTACGAGCAGTACTTC.

The rearrangement joins TRBV3-1 (or the pseudogene TRBV3-2) to TRBJ1-2, with a possible D match to TRBD1 (5 bases). CDR1 LGHDT and CDR2 YNNKEL come from the germline V gene (reference sequence). Trimming cost V 2 bases and J 8 bases, with 15 bases left between them. This CDR3 has 14 residues. The CDR3 nucleotides are TGTGCCAGCAGCCAACTTCGAGGGGTGAGGGGCTACACCTTC. Encoded protein: CASSQLRGVRGYTF.

V and J are TRBV7-2 and TRBJ1-3; tentative D call: TRBD1 (5 bases). Germline CDR1 reads SGHTA; CDR2 reads FQGNSA. V lost 4 bases, J lost 2 bases, and 12 bases lay in between. The CDR3 runs to 15 residues. CDR3 region: CASSYRPGPGNTIYF. The CDR3 DNA sequence: TGTGCCAGCAGCTACCGCCCAGGGCCTGGAAACACCATATATTTT.

The chain joins TRBV7-2 to TRBJ2-1; 8 bases match TRBD2. Germline V CDR1 and CDR2: SGHTA, FQGNSA. CDR3 length equals 15 residues. Unmatched junction bases numbered 9, after V lost 7 bases and J lost 4 bases. The CDR3 DNA reads TGTGCCAGCACCGCGGGGGGCCTAACGTACAATGAGCAGTTCTTC. It yields the protein CASTAGGLTYNEQFF.

In DNA, the CDR3 is TGCGCCAGCAGCCAAGATTTCACCGGACATCGGAGGTTCTTC. As protein: CASSQDFTGHRRFF. The rearrangement links TRBV4-3 to TRBJ2-1; tentatively, D is TRBD1 (5 bases). V was cut by 0 bases and J by 15 bases, with 18 bases left in between. Germline V gene lookup returns CDR1 LGHNA and CDR2 YSLEER. The CDR3 sequence is 14 residues long.

V is TRBV7-8 and J is TRBJ1-2; unclear D gene. The germline gives CDR1 SGHVS, CDR2 FQNEAQ. With 5 bases removed from V and 8 bases from J, the gap between germline ends came to 12 bases. The CDR3 spans 12 residues. The CDR3 DNA is TGTGCCAGCAGCCCCGACACGGGGGGCTACACCTTC. It is translated as CASSPDTGGYTF. Full variable domain (rest looked up from reference TRBV7-8 and TRBJ1-2): GAGVSQSPRYKVAKRGQDVALRCDPISGHVSLFWYQQALGQGPEFLTYFQNEAQLDKSGLPSDRFFAERPEGSVSTLKIQRTQQEDSAVYLCASSPDTGGYTFGSGTRLTVV.